The 20 T cell receptor beta chains given below trace back to one sample, sequenced in a study of T cells after yellow fever vaccination. TCRdb independently ran MiXCR on the 5' RACE reads; one entry per CDR3 protein. This sample has approximately 330,000 distinct CDR3 sequences, with about 4% found just once. This material consisted of PBMCs, taken 5 days after the yellow fever booster vaccination. These receptors all stem from a man aged 18-30 years who received the YFV17D yellow fever vaccine.

This clonotype turned up a few times. The CDR3: CASSKPGQGNYGYTF. The CDR3 DNA follows: TGTGCCAGCAGTAAACCGGGACAGGGGAACTATGGCTACACCTTC. This chain links TRBV6-6 with TRBJ1-2; TRBD1 matches 10 bases. The CDR3 spans 15 residues. V lost 5 bases to trimming and J lost 2 bases; unmatched junction nucleotides: 5. Germline CDR1 MNHNY, CDR2 SVGAGI (reference sequence).

The V and J genes are TRBV5-1 and TRBJ2-5; no reliable D call. This CDR3 region has 13 residues. CDR1 and CDR2 from the germline V gene are SGHRS and YFSETQ. V shed 2 bases and J shed 5 bases, with 10 bases lying between them. The CDR3 coding sequence is TGCGCCAGCAGCTTTATGGAGTCTGAGACCCAGTACTTC. Its protein product is CASSFMESETQYF. Using reference TRBV5-1 and TRBJ2-5 for the parts outside the CDR3, the full variable domain is KAGVTQTPRYLIKTRGQQVTLSCSPISGHRSVSWYQQTPGQGLQFLFEYFSETQRNKGNFPGRFSGRQFSNSRSEMNVSTLELGDSALYLCASSFMESETQYFGPGTRLLVL.

In this sample, this clonotype turned up a few times. The gene calls are TRBV7-9 and TRBJ1-6; TRBD1 might be the D (6 bases). V lost 5 bases, J lost 10 bases, and 9 bases lay in between. This CDR3 spans 12 amino acids. The V gene's germline CDR1 is SEHNR and CDR2 FQNEAQ (reference sequence). The CDR3 reads CASSGTGSPLHF. CDR3 sequence (DNA): TGTGCCAGCAGCGGTACAGGGTCACCCCTCCACTTT.

This clonotype was counted only a few times. This chain links TRBV6-5 with TRBJ2-1; 9 bases agree with TRBD2. Per the germline V gene, CDR1 is MNHEY and CDR2 is SVGAGI. This CDR3 is built from 16 residues. The trim removed 2 bases at V and 3 bases at J, leaving 5 bases unmatched. The CDR3 loop reads CASSYRDSGGYNEQFF. The CDR3 DNA reads as TGTGCCAGCAGTTACAGGGATAGCGGGGGCTACAATGAGCAGTTCTTC.

The V and J genes are TRBV23-1 and TRBJ2-1, with 9 bases matching TRBD2. TRBV23-1 is an open reading frame, and its role is uncertain. With 3 bases clipped from V and 3 bases from J, the junction kept 6 bases outside the gene matches. The CDR3 is made up of 16 amino acids. DNA of the CDR3: TGCGCCAGCAGTCATTTCGCGCGGGGGGGCTACAATGAGCAGTTCTTC. Its protein product is CASSHFARGGYNEQFF.

A few counts support this clonotype. The CDR3 sequence is CASSSGQRQETQYF. DNA of the CDR3: TGCGCCAGCAGCTCCGGACAGCGCCAAGAGACCCAGTACTTC. The chain combines TRBV5-1 with TRBJ2-5; a weak D match, TRBD1 (6 bases). Germline V gene lookup returns CDR1 SGHRS and CDR2 YFSETQ. V was cut by 3 bases and J by 1 base, with 10 bases left in between. The CDR3 extends over 14 amino acids. Filled out from reference TRBV5-1 and TRBJ2-5, the complete variable domain reads KAGVTQTPRYLIKTRGQQVTLSCSPISGHRSVSWYQQTPGQGLQFLFEYFSETQRNKGNFPGRFSGRQFSNSRSEMNVSTLELGDSALYLCASSSGQRQETQYFGPGTRLLVL.

The rearrangement joins TRBV4-1 to TRBJ2-1; 10 nucleotides line up with TRBD2. CDR3 length equals 16 residues. Per germline, CDR1 MGHRA and CDR2 YSYEKL. V lost 3 bases to trimming and J lost 3 bases; unmatched junction nucleotides: 5. The CDR3 loop is CASSHDLAGDYNEQFF. In nucleotides, the CDR3 is TGCGCCAGCAGCCACGATCTAGCGGGGGACTACAATGAGCAGTTCTTC.

The V call is TRBV12-3 or TRBV12-4, the J call TRBJ2-7; D may be TRBD2 (5 bases). V lost 4 bases and J 5 bases, leaving 15 bases between the germline ends. This CDR3 spans 14 amino acids. This CDR3 reads CASSSAMGSHEQYF. CDR3 DNA sequence: TGTGCCAGCAGTTCCGCGATGGGGAGTCACGAGCAGTACTTC.

This clonotype came up a few times. The chain employs TRBV20-1 and TRBJ2-3, with unresolved D. This CDR3 is built from 11 residues. V lost 3 bases to trimming and J lost 5 bases, with 6 bases between them. Looked up from germline, CDR1 is DFQATT and CDR2 is SNEGSKA (reference sequence). The CDR3 loop is CSASWGDTQYF. The CDR3, as DNA: TGCAGTGCTAGTTGGGGAGATACGCAGTATTTT.

This clonotype has ten or more counts. This chain joins TRBV4-1 and TRBJ2-5; D not certain. The CDR3 extends over 13 amino acids. V lost 7 bases to trimming and J lost 5 bases, with 14 bases between them. From germline, CDR1 is MGHRA and CDR2 YSYEKL. The CDR3 nucleotides read TGCGCCAGCACTCGGACCCCCGGGGAGACCCAGTACTTC. Translated, it gives CASTRTPGETQYF.

The table lists this clonotype with a few counts. V usage is TRBV9 and J usage is TRBJ2-5; no clear D. Germline values: CDR1 SGDLS, CDR2 YYNGEE. The CDR3 totals 14 residues. V was cut by 3 bases and J by 1 base, with 10 bases left in between. CDR3 coding DNA: TGTGCCAGCAGCGCCGAGATGGGCCAAGAGACCCAGTACTTC. Residues: CASSAEMGQETQYF.

This clonotype was observed at least ten times. The rearrangement uses TRBV29-1 and TRBJ1-2, with D unclear. V lost 4 bases, J lost 4 bases, and 10 bases lay in between. Germline values: CDR1 SQVTM, CDR2 ANQGSEA. CDR3 size: 12 residues. CDR3: CSVGLSTYGYTF. For the CDR3, the DNA is TGCAGCGTTGGACTCTCAACCTATGGCTACACCTTC.

This clonotype was seen a handful of times. The genes are TRBV5-1 and TRBJ2-1; TRBD2 matches 9 bases. After removal of 7 bases from V and 5 bases from J, the junction contained 10 bases not matched to a gene. The CDR3 totals 15 residues. CDR1 SGHRS and CDR2 YFSETQ come from the germline V gene. CDR3 DNA: TGCGCCAGCTGTGCGCTAGCGGGGCTACACAATGAGCAGTTCTTC. Its translation is CASCALAGLHNEQFF.

This clonotype was detected ten times or more. This chain uses TRBV20-1 with TRBJ2-4, with D possibly TRBD2 on 6 matching bases. Germline CDR1 reads DFQATT; CDR2 reads SNEGSKA (reference sequence). There are 13 residues in the CDR3. The ends were cut back, 6 bases at V and 3 bases at J, with 12 bases in the middle. This chain's CDR3 is CSARGLRKNIQYF. CDR3 bases: TGCAGTGCAAGGGGACTTCGCAAAAACATTCAGTACTTC.

This clonotype was found a few times. The J gene is TRBJ1-4, the V gene TRBV12-3 or TRBV12-4; 8 nucleotides align to TRBD1. The CDR3 loop spans 15 amino acids. The trim removed 8 bases at V and 6 bases at J, leaving 11 bases unmatched. The CDR3 DNA sequence: TGTGCCAGCGGTCAGACCGGGACAGGATATGAAAAACTGTTTTTT. Protein: CASGQTGTGYEKLFF.

The chain links TRBV28 to TRBJ2-1, with 8 positions matching TRBD1. The CDR3 extends over 17 amino acids. J was trimmed by 7 bases and V by 5 bases; bases with no gene match: 16. The germline V gene has CDR1 MDHEN and CDR2 SYDVKM. The DNA of the CDR3 is TGTGCCAGCAGTCCCGCGGGACAGGCTGGCCCCCTGAATGAGCAGTTCTTC. Translating gives CASSPAGQAGPLNEQFF.

This clonotype appeared a few times. This chain connects TRBV20-1 to TRBJ2-3, with TRBD2 matching over 11 bases. This CDR3 contains 13 residues. Germline V gene sequence: CDR1 DFQATT, CDR2 SNEGSKA (reference sequence). Trimming cost V 1 base and J 12 bases; bases outside gene matches: 6. The CDR3 sequence: CSARVASGGSQYF. Here the CDR3 DNA reads TGCAGTGCTAGAGTGGCTAGCGGGGGGTCTCAGTATTTT.

This clonotype was seen a few times. V gene TRBV9 combines with J gene TRBJ2-1, with D uncertain. V was cut by 3 bases and J by 9 bases, with 7 bases left in between. Germline V gene sequence: CDR1 SGDLS, CDR2 YYNGEE. There are 11 residues in the CDR3. The CDR3 nucleotides are TGTGCCAGCAGCGCCAGTAGTGAGCAGTTCTTC. This translates into CASSASSEQFF.

This clonotype has only a few counts. The chain employs TRBV7-2 and TRBJ1-4; a weak D match, TRBD1 (5 bases). There are 19 residues in the CDR3. CDR1 and CDR2 from the germline V gene are SGHTA and FQGNSA. Trimming cost V 1 base and J 2 bases, with 20 bases left between them. DNA for the CDR3: TGTGCCAGCAGCTTAGGGTCGGAGGCAGGGTGGAGGACTAATGAAAAACTGTTTTTT. Its protein product is CASSLGSEAGWRTNEKLFF.

There are many counts of this clonotype. The V gene is TRBV6-2 or TRBV6-3, the J gene TRBJ1-2, with 9 bases lining up with TRBD1. Germline V gene data show CDR1 as MNHEY and CDR2 as SVGEGT. Losses at the gene ends were 8 bases for V and 4 bases for J; bases not matched to a gene: 2. The length of the CDR3 is 12 residues. The CDR3 bases are TGTGCCAGCGAGGACAGGGGCTATGGCTACACCTTC. Protein product: CASEDRGYGYTF.